These 22 T cell receptor beta chains originate from one sample sequenced in a study of T cells after posttransplantation cyclophosphamide. TCRdb keeps only in-frame clones here, not all; method: immunoSEQ multiplex PCR. This table holds about 13,000 clones, around four fifths found once. Sequenced: memory CD4+ T cells sorted from PBMCs. The receptors were sampled from a man aged 50-60 years in good health, CMV-negative, and a related stem cell transplant donor.

The J gene is TRBJ1-5, the V gene TRBV6-5; 7 bases map to TRBD1. The germline V gene encodes CDR1 MNHEY and CDR2 SVGAGI. This CDR3 is built from 15 residues. The V gene end was trimmed by 6 bases and the J gene end by 2 bases; junction bases not matched to a gene: 7. CDR3 sequence reads: CASRKTGLGNQPQHF. In DNA, the CDR3 is TGTGCCAGCAGGAAGACAGGGCTCGGCAATCAGCCCCAGCATTTT.

This clone was counted a few times. The genes are TRBV7-2 and TRBJ1-6; TRBD1 matches at 9 bases. The CDR3 is made up of 14 amino acids. In germline, CDR1 is SGHTA, CDR2 FQGNSA. The V and J ends lost 6 bases and 7 bases, in that order; junction bases with no gene match: 4. The chain's CDR3 is CASSRDRGNSPLHF. The CDR3 bases are TGTGCCAGCAGTCGAGACAGGGGGAATTCACCCCTCCACTTT.

This chain joins TRBV7-9 and TRBJ2-5; 8 nucleotides line up with TRBD1. This CDR3 is 15 amino acids long. Germline trimming cut 5 bases from V and 4 bases from J; bases unmatched to any gene: 9. Germline V gives CDR1 SEHNR, CDR2 FQNEAQ (reference sequence). The CDR3 DNA sequence: TGTGCCAGCAGCGCCGGACAGGGTTACCCAGAGACCCAGTACTTC. This encodes CASSAGQGYPETQYF.

V and J are TRBV28 and TRBJ2-7; 7 bases are shared with TRBD1. CDR3 length: 12 amino acids. With 6 bases clipped from V and 6 bases from J, the junction kept 5 bases outside the gene matches. CDR1 and CDR2 from the germline V gene are MDHEN and SYDVKM. In nucleotides, the CDR3 is TGTGCCAGCAGCCTCGACAGGGTCGAGCAGTACTTC. As protein: CASSLDRVEQYF.

The chain uses TRBV6-5 and TRBJ2-1; tentative D call: TRBD1 (6 bases). The germline V gene encodes CDR1 MNHEY and CDR2 SVGAGI. V lost 6 bases to trimming and J lost 7 bases, with 16 bases between them. This CDR3 comprises 14 residues. The CDR3 protein is CASRPTPDRNEQFF. The CDR3 DNA follows: TGTGCCAGCAGACCCACCCCGGACAGAAATGAGCAGTTCTTC.

This clone has more than one count but fewer than ten. The chain has TRBV15 and TRBJ2-1; D gene unclear. The CDR3 has 16 residues. Germline CDR1 reads LNHNV; CDR2 reads YYDKDF (reference sequence). V lost 1 base and J 2 bases, leaving 12 bases between the germline ends. CDR3 DNA: TGTGCCACCAGCAGAGGTAATAGCAGAACCTACAATGAGCAGTTCTTC. Amino acids: CATSRGNSRTYNEQFF. The full variable domain, in which reference TRBV15 and TRBJ2-1 provide the parts outside the CDR3, is DAMVIQNPRYQVTQFGKPVTLSCSQTLNHNVMYWYQQKSSQAPKLLFHYYDKDFNNEADTPDNFQSRRPNTSFCFLDIRSPGLGDTAMYLCATSRGNSRTYNEQFFGPGTRLTVL.

About this clone itself: The sample carries other DNA sequences with the same CDR3. The V and J genes are TRBV11-2 and TRBJ1-1, with D unresolved. V was trimmed by 6 bases and J by 5 bases, leaving 10 bases between them. Per the germline V gene, CDR1 is SGHAT and CDR2 is FQNNGV. The CDR3 length is 12 residues. Here the CDR3 DNA reads TGTGCCAGCAGGCCAAGGAGTACTGAAGCTTTCTTT. Its protein product is CASRPRSTEAFF.

The chain uses TRBV29-1 and TRBJ1-5; 9 nucleotides agree with TRBD1. CDR3 length: 17 amino acids. With 7 bases clipped from V and 2 bases from J, the junction kept 15 bases outside the gene matches. In germline, CDR1 is SQVTM, CDR2 ANQGSEA. CDR3 sequence (DNA): TGCAGCGCCCTGACAGGGGGTGGGATAGGTGGCAATCAGCCCCAGCATTTT. Amino acid sequence: CSALTGGGIGGNQPQHF.

V gene TRBV7-3 combines with J gene TRBJ2-1, with 7 bases aligning to TRBD2. The CDR3 is 15 residues long. Germline lookup yields CDR1 SGHTA and CDR2 FQGTGA. The junction had 5 bases not matched to a gene; V was cut back by 1 base and J by 5 bases. DNA for the CDR3: TGTGCCAGCAGCTTAAGCGGGGGTTTTAACAATGAGCAGTTCTTC. This sequence encodes CASSLSGGFNNEQFF. The whole variable domain, remainder taken from reference TRBV7-3 and TRBJ2-1, is GAGVSQTPSNKVTEKGKYVELRCDPISGHTALYWYRQSLGQGPEFLIYFQGTGAADDSGLPNDRFFAVRPEGSVSTLKIQRTERGDSAVYLCASSLSGGFNNEQFFGPGTRLTVL.

This clone was found once. The V gene is TRBV27, the J gene TRBJ2-7; D ambiguous. The CDR3 spans 14 residues. CDR1 MNHEY and CDR2 SMNVEV come from the germline V gene (reference sequence). The V and J ends lost 0 bases and 6 bases respectively, with 12 bases between them. In DNA form, the CDR3 reads TGTGCCAGCAGTTTATCCTCAGTACCAGGCGAGCAGTACTTC. Translated, it gives CASSLSSVPGEQYF.

The rearrangement uses TRBV10-1 and TRBJ2-1, with 10 bases matching TRBD2. The V and J ends lost 6 bases and 5 bases, in that order; junction bases with no gene match: 10. CDR3 length equals 16 residues. Germline CDR1 WNHNN, CDR2 SYGVQD (reference sequence). The CDR3 DNA sequence: TGCGCCAGCAGAGCTCGACTAGCGGGTACCAACAATGAGCAGTTCTTC. Its protein is CASRARLAGTNNEQFF.

The genes are TRBV29-1 and TRBJ1-1; D may be TRBD1 (6 bases). V lost 8 bases and J lost 6, with 13 bases in between. The CDR3 runs to 11 residues. The V gene's germline CDR1 is SQVTM and CDR2 ANQGSEA. The CDR3 coding sequence is TGCAGCACCGGGGGGCACTCTGAAGCTTTCTTT. As protein: CSTGGHSEAFF.

The chain links TRBV4-1 to TRBJ2-2; no clear D. V lost 2 bases, J lost 8 bases, and 15 bases lay in between. Germline V gene data show CDR1 as MGHRA and CDR2 as YSYEKL. The CDR3 loop spans 15 amino acids. The CDR3 DNA is TGCGCCAGCAGCCAACCCCTCATTGGCCGTGGGGAGCTGTTTTTT. It translates to CASSQPLIGRGELFF.

This chain connects TRBV19 to TRBJ1-2; D unresolved. The length of the CDR3 is 16 residues. Germline values: CDR1 LNHDA, CDR2 SQIVND (reference sequence). V gave up 4 bases and J gave up 2 bases, with 17 bases separating them. The CDR3 region is CASSTSVFPENYGYTF. For the CDR3, the DNA is TGTGCCAGTAGTACGTCAGTCTTCCCGGAGAACTATGGCTACACCTTC.

This clone has a single count. This chain links TRBV5-5 with TRBJ2-2; TRBD1 is a possible D gene (6 bases). The CDR3 runs 14 residues. Germline V gene data show CDR1 as SGHKS and CDR2 as YYEKEE (reference sequence). Trimming removed 3 bases from V and 5 bases from J, with 11 bases in between. CDR3 sequence: CASSSDRMTGELFF. CDR3 DNA: TGTGCCAGCAGCTCCGACAGGATGACCGGGGAGCTGTTTTTT.

The rearrangement joins TRBV15 to TRBJ2-7; D possibly corresponds to TRBD1 (6 bases). The CDR3 contains 15 residues. Germline V gene lookup returns CDR1 LNHNV and CDR2 YYDKDF (reference sequence). Between the trimmed V and J ends, which lost 0 bases and 6 bases, there was a span of 15 bases. The CDR3 sequence: CATSRDKRQAIEQYF. The CDR3 nucleotides are TGTGCCACCAGCAGAGATAAGCGACAGGCTATCGAGCAGTACTTC.

The chain combines TRBV5-5 with TRBJ2-2, with TRBD1 as a possible D gene (6 bases). V lost 3 bases and J 7 bases, leaving 19 bases between the germline ends. Germline lookup yields CDR1 SGHKS and CDR2 YYEKEE (reference sequence). There are 16 residues in the CDR3. The CDR3 region is CASSSPVNRENGELFF. DNA for the CDR3: TGTGCCAGCAGCTCGCCTGTTAACAGGGAGAACGGGGAGCTGTTTTTT.

The rearrangement joins TRBV18 to TRBJ1-3; D is ambiguous. Trimming removed 1 base from V and 0 bases from J, with 7 bases in between. Germline CDR1 KGHSH, CDR2 LQKENI. CDR3 size: 15 residues. Written as DNA, the CDR3 is TGTGCCAGCTCACCACTACATAACTCTGGAAACACCATATATTTT. It translates to CASSPLHNSGNTIYF. Looking up the rest from reference TRBV18 and TRBJ1-3 gives the full variable domain: NAGVMQNPRHLVRRRGQEARLRCSPMKGHSHVYWYRQLPEEGLKFMVYLQKENIIDESGMPKERFSAEFPKEGPSILRIQQVVRGDSAAYFCASSPLHNSGNTIYFGEGSWLTVV.

The rearrangement uses TRBV5-1 and TRBJ2-3; 7 bases map to TRBD1. Germline V gene lookup returns CDR1 SGHRS and CDR2 YFSETQ. The CDR3 spans 15 residues. With V trimmed by 0 bases and J by 1 base, 2 bases remained unmatched. CDR3 loop: CASSLGQGGTDTQYF. CDR3 sequence (DNA): TGCGCCAGCAGCTTGGGACAGGGAGGCACAGATACGCAGTATTTT.

DNA of the CDR3: TGCGCCAGCAGCCAAGCTAGCGGGGGAGATACGCAGTATTTT. Protein: CASSQASGGDTQYF. V is TRBV4-3 and J is TRBJ2-3, with 10 bases matching TRBD2. The V gene end was trimmed by 1 base and the J gene end by 5 bases; junction bases not matched to a gene: 0. CDR3 length equals 14 residues. The V gene's germline CDR1 is LGHNA and CDR2 YSLEER.

The chain carries TRBV6-5 and TRBJ1-2, with 10 bases lining up with TRBD1. CDR3 length: 15 residues. Germline loops: CDR1 MNHEY, CDR2 SVGAGI. V dropped 5 bases and J dropped 2; count of bases not matched to a gene: 5. CDR3 bases: TGTGCCAGCAGTCACGGGACAGGGGCCAACTATGGCTACACCTTC. It specifies CASSHGTGANYGYTF.

The chain has TRBV29-1 and TRBJ1-1; 9 bases are shared with TRBD1. This CDR3 is 14 amino acids long. The J segment lost 1 base and the V segment lost 7 bases, leaving 7 bases of the junction unmatched. CDR1 and CDR2 from the germline V gene are SQVTM and ANQGSEA. CDR3: CSAKGQGENTEAFF. The CDR3 DNA reads TGCAGCGCTAAGGGACAGGGAGAGAACACTGAAGCTTTCTTT.